A single sample is the source of the 22 T cell receptor beta chains below, sequenced in a study of PD-L1 blockade in urothelial cancer (dated by TCRdb to 2017 to 2019). The protocol used for the library was the immunoSEQ multiplex PCR assay. Entries here come from immuneACCESS through TCRdb and include only in-frame sequences with V and J called. Some clones fail to appear in such tables; in the studies checked, an unresolved V gene covers under half of the shortfall, and the cause of the remainder is unknown. This sample lists approximately 48,000 clones; around 87% were detected once. Roughly 17% of the sample is taken by the ten largest. The input for sequencing was PBMCs, taken around atezolizumab (anti-PD-L1) treatment. The receptors originated from a man aged 60-69 years with urothelial cancer.

V is TRBV29-1 and J is TRBJ2-1; 8 bases are shared with TRBD1. This CDR3 has 14 amino acids. Germline V CDR1 and CDR2: SQVTM, ANQGSEA. Trimming took 4 bases from V and 5 from J; bases not matched to a gene: 7. CDR3 loop: CSVVSRGLDNEQFF. CDR3 DNA: TGCAGCGTTGTTTCCAGGGGGCTGGACAATGAGCAGTTCTTC.

The chain carries TRBV7-9 and TRBJ1-2, with 8 nucleotides matching TRBD1. The V gene's germline CDR1 is SEHNR and CDR2 FQNEAQ (reference sequence). J lost 6 bases, V lost 4 bases, and 7 bases had no gene match. CDR3 length equals 14 residues. CDR3: CASSSQGQVHGYTF. Here the CDR3 DNA reads TGTGCCAGCAGCTCGCAGGGACAGGTGCATGGCTACACCTTC.

This chain joins TRBV10-2 and TRBJ1-3; the match to TRBD1 covers 8 bases. The germline CDR1 and CDR2 sequences are WSHSY and SAAADI. The CDR3 covers 14 residues. V gave up 8 bases and J gave up 4 bases; unmatched junction bases: 7. The CDR3 DNA reads as TGCGCCAGCGCCAGTCGGGACAGGGGAAACACCATATATTTT. Translated: CASASRDRGNTIYF.

The J gene is TRBJ1-2, the V gene TRBV7-8, with TRBD1 identical over 7 bases. The ends lost 5 bases at V and 0 bases at J; junction bases unmatched: 15. This CDR3 is built from 18 residues. In germline, CDR1 is SGHVS, CDR2 FQNEAQ. CDR3 amino acids: CASSRRGTEPRANYGYTF. In DNA form, the CDR3 reads TGTGCCAGCAGCCGTAGGGGGACAGAGCCACGAGCTAACTATGGCTACACCTTC. Based on the CDR3 plus reference TRBV7-8 and TRBJ1-2, the full variable domain is GAGVSQSPRYKVAKRGQDVALRCDPISGHVSLFWYQQALGQGPEFLTYFQNEAQLDKSGLPSDRFFAERPEGSVSTLKIQRTQQEDSAVYLCASSRRGTEPRANYGYTFGSGTRLTVV.

The V call is TRBV9, the J call TRBJ1-5; D might be TRBD1 (6 bases). V lost 4 bases to trimming and J lost 3 bases, with 20 bases between them. The length of the CDR3 is 17 residues. The germline CDR1 and CDR2 sequences are SGDLS and YYNGEE. The CDR3 loop is CASSLFSGTLLNQPQHF. In nucleotides, the CDR3 is TGTGCCAGCAGCCTTTTTTCCGGGACACTTCTCAATCAGCCCCAGCATTTT.

This clone is a singleton in its sample. V and J are TRBV4-2 and TRBJ2-3; 7 nucleotides match TRBD2. Unmatched junction bases numbered 7, after V lost 4 bases and J lost 0 bases. Germline V lookup: CDR1 LGHNA, CDR2 YNFKEQ. The CDR3 runs to 16 residues. The CDR3 protein is CASSPQGGSSTDTQYF. For the CDR3, the DNA is TGTGCCAGCAGCCCCCAGGGAGGGTCTAGCACAGATACGCAGTATTTT.

The rearrangement links TRBV2 to TRBJ2-5; TRBD2 might be the D (6 bases). The CDR3 is 13 residues long. V lost 6 bases, J lost 4 bases, and 12 bases lay in between. Germline CDR1 is SNHLY and CDR2 is FYNNEI. CDR3 in DNA: TGTGCCAGCAGGCCCCAGGGAGGAGAGACCCAGTACTTC. Amino acid sequence: CASRPQGGETQYF. Together with reference TRBV2 and TRBJ2-5, the CDR3 gives the full variable domain: EPEVTQTPSHQVTQMGQEVILRCVPISNHLYFYWYRQILGQKVEFLVSFYNNEISEKSEIFDDQFSVERPDGSNFTLKIRSTKLEDSAMYFCASRPQGGETQYFGPGTRLLVL.

This clone has only a few counts. The V call is TRBV4-1, the J call TRBJ1-1; 9 bases are a match to TRBD1. From germline, CDR1 is MGHRA and CDR2 YSYEKL. The trim removed 3 bases at V and 4 bases at J, leaving 12 bases unmatched. The CDR3 runs to 17 residues. As DNA, the CDR3 is TGCGCCAGCAGCCACCTCCCGGGACAGGGACAGGGCACTGAAGCTTTCTTT. Its protein is CASSHLPGQGQGTEAFF.

J is TRBJ1-1 and V is TRBV5-1; 9 bases are shared with TRBD1. Germline V CDR1 and CDR2: SGHRS, YFSETQ. V gave up 6 bases and J gave up 4 bases; unmatched junction bases: 10. This CDR3 is 15 amino acids long. The CDR3 region is CASKGLGQGFTEAFF. The CDR3 DNA reads TGCGCCAGCAAGGGTTTGGGACAGGGCTTCACTGAAGCTTTCTTT.

This chain links TRBV27 with TRBJ2-3; 10 nucleotides align to TRBD1. Germline V gene lookup returns CDR1 MNHEY and CDR2 SMNVEV (reference sequence). V was clipped by 2 bases and J by 6 bases; unmatched bases: 11. The CDR3 covers 17 residues. This CDR3 reads CASSLRPRQGARDTQYF. The DNA of the CDR3 is TGTGCCAGCAGTTTACGCCCCAGACAGGGGGCTAGGGATACGCAGTATTTT.

This clone was picked up one time. This rearrangement joins TRBV10-1 to TRBJ2-7, with 9 nucleotides matching TRBD1. V lost 5 bases and J lost 6; bases outside the gene matches: 8. Germline assignment: CDR1 WNHNN and CDR2 SYGVQD (reference sequence). The CDR3 spans 14 residues. CDR3 coding DNA: TGCGCCAGCAGTAGGAACAGGGGGCGAACCGAGCAGTACTTC. As protein: CASSRNRGRTEQYF.

The chain is built from TRBV6-5 and TRBJ1-4; D is uncertain. CDR3 length: 15 amino acids. V lost 8 bases and J lost 3, with 16 bases in between. CDR1 is MNHEY, CDR2 SVGAGI, per germline. The CDR3 protein is CASLTTMEANEKLFF. The CDR3 DNA follows: TGTGCCAGCCTTACAACGATGGAGGCTAATGAAAAACTGTTTTTT.

J is TRBJ2-7 and V is TRBV11-3; D perhaps matches TRBD2 (5 bases). Between the trimmed V and J ends, which lost 2 bases and 7 bases, there was a span of 12 bases. Germline V gene sequence: CDR1 SGHNT, CDR2 YENEEA. The CDR3 extends over 13 amino acids. In DNA, the CDR3 is TGTGCCAGCAGCTTAACGAGGGCGAGGGAGCAGTACTTC. This translates into CASSLTRAREQYF.

The V call is TRBV7-6, the J call TRBJ2-7; 7 bases line up with TRBD1. Germline CDR1 reads SGHVS; CDR2 reads FNYEAQ. CDR3 size: 15 residues. The J segment lost 1 base and the V segment lost 3 bases, leaving 6 bases of the junction unmatched. The CDR3 sequence is CASSFDGTDSYEQYF. In DNA, the CDR3 is TGTGCCAGCAGCTTTGATGGGACAGATTCCTACGAGCAGTACTTC.

In this sample, this clone turned up once. V gene TRBV5-1 combines with J gene TRBJ1-4; 7 positions match TRBD1. V dropped 0 bases and J dropped 0; count of bases not matched to a gene: 8. CDR1 and CDR2 from the germline V gene are SGHRS and YFSETQ. CDR3 length: 18 amino acids. The CDR3 loop reads CASSLDPQGLATNEKLFF. The CDR3 DNA reads as TGCGCCAGCAGCTTGGACCCACAGGGGTTAGCAACTAATGAAAAACTGTTTTTT.

The chain has TRBV19 and TRBJ1-5; no firm D call. The CDR3 runs to 18 residues. Germline values: CDR1 LNHDA, CDR2 SQIVND (reference sequence). V was clipped by 4 bases and J by 5 bases, with 24 bases between them. Written as DNA, the CDR3 is TGTGCCAGTAGTAGCCGGCGGGGAGATGGGCTTACGCATCAGCCCCAGCATTTT. Protein sequence: CASSSRRGDGLTHQPQHF.

This clone was observed once. The chain links TRBV14 to TRBJ2-1; 8 nucleotides align to TRBD2. Trimming took 5 bases from V and 1 from J; bases not matched to a gene: 4. CDR1 and CDR2 (germline): SGHDN, FVKESK. The CDR3 extends over 15 amino acids. CDR3 sequence: CASSSVAGSYNEQFF. The DNA for the CDR3 is TGTGCCAGCAGCTCCGTAGCGGGATCCTACAATGAGCAGTTCTTC.

The chain combines TRBV4-1 with TRBJ2-1; 9 bases fit TRBD1. The CDR3 consists of 15 residues. Germline assignment: CDR1 MGHRA and CDR2 YSYEKL. Trimming at V came to 0 bases and at J to 11 bases, leaving 8 bases not matched to a gene. The CDR3 DNA sequence: TGCGCCAGCAGCCAAGATCGGGCCGGGACAGGGCAGCAGTTCTTC. Amino acid sequence: CASSQDRAGTGQQFF.

In the case of this clone: Distinct nucleotide sequences in the sample also encode this CDR3. This rearrangement joins TRBV29-1 to TRBJ2-5, with D perhaps matching TRBD1 (5 bases). CDR1 is SQVTM, CDR2 ANQGSEA, per germline. The length of the CDR3 is 12 residues. The V gene lost 4 bases and the J gene lost 0 bases, with 6 bases spanning the gap. This chain's CDR3 is CSVGQNQETQYF. CDR3 nucleotide sequence: TGCAGCGTTGGACAGAACCAAGAGACCCAGTACTTC.

This chain joins TRBV5-4 and TRBJ2-7; TRBD1 matches at 7 bases. The germline V gene has CDR1 SGHNT and CDR2 YYREEE (reference sequence). Unmatched junction bases numbered 4, after V lost 0 bases and J lost 7 bases. CDR3 length: 13 amino acids. DNA for the CDR3: TGTGCCAGCAGCTTGGCTGGCAGGGGGGAGCAGTACTTC. Translation: CASSLAGRGEQYF.

DNA for the CDR3: TGTGCCAGCAGCTTCGGGACTAGCGGGAACTACGAGCAGTACTTC. Its protein product is CASSFGTSGNYEQYF. The chain recombines TRBV7-9 with TRBJ2-7; 13 nucleotides align to TRBD2. The CDR3 has 15 residues. Unmatched junction bases numbered 2, after V lost 3 bases and J lost 3 bases. CDR1 is SEHNR, CDR2 FQNEAQ, per germline (reference sequence).

CDR3 nucleotide sequence: TGTGCCAGCAGTTACCAGGGGGATAGCTCCTACGAGCAGTACTTC. Translating gives CASSYQGDSSYEQYF. J is TRBJ2-7 and V is TRBV6-5, with 7 bases matching TRBD1. Germline-derived CDR1 and CDR2 are MNHEY and SVGAGI. The CDR3 loop spans 15 amino acids. Losses at the gene ends were 2 bases for V and 0 bases for J; bases not matched to a gene: 4.